These 28 T cell receptor beta chains share one sample of origin, sequenced in a study of shared clonotypes between healthy human individuals. The table came from immunoSEQ multiplex PCR; TCRdb's copy has only in-frame clones and leaves some out. The table includes millions of clones, 85% to 95% detected once. Source material: naive CD4+ T cells sorted from blood. Subset given: CD45RA+ positively selected. The receptors were sampled from a young man in good health.

This chain uses TRBV7-9 with TRBJ1-1; possible D gene TRBD1, 5 bases. V lost 4 bases, J lost 2 bases, and 11 bases lay in between. The CDR3 covers 14 residues. Per the germline V gene, CDR1 is SEHNR and CDR2 is FQNEAQ (reference sequence). The DNA for the CDR3 is TGTGCCAGCAGCTCTCGGACATTCAACACTGAAGCTTTCTTT. This codes for CASSSRTFNTEAFF.

J is TRBJ2-5 and V is TRBV7-2; D gene unclear. Germline loops: CDR1 SGHTA, CDR2 FQGNSA. This CDR3 contains 13 residues. The V end lost 1 base, the J end lost 5 bases, and 8 bases lay between the germline ends. Written as DNA, the CDR3 is TGTGCCAGCAGCTTAGGCGCCGTCGAGACCCAGTACTTC. It specifies CASSLGAVETQYF.

The V gene is TRBV5-3, the J gene TRBJ2-3; D is unresolved. TRBV5-3 is recorded as an ORF, its role being uncertain. The CDR3 runs 13 residues. Trimming pared 0 bases from V and 5 bases from J, leaving 7 bases between. The CDR3 coding sequence is TGTGCCAGAAGCTTGGAGCAAGTAGATACGCAGTATTTT. Its translation is CARSLEQVDTQYF.

The chain has TRBV7-3 and TRBJ2-7; D is uncertain. Trimming took off 7 bases at V and 3 bases at J, with 13 bases between the two ends. The CDR3 is made up of 13 amino acids. Germline CDR1 reads SGHTA; CDR2 reads FQGTGA. CDR3 amino acids: CASNWGSSYEQYF. In nucleotides, the CDR3 is TGTGCCAGCAATTGGGGTAGTAGCTACGAGCAGTACTTC.

The chain carries TRBV5-1 and TRBJ2-7; D unclear. CDR1 SGHRS and CDR2 YFSETQ come from the germline V gene. The CDR3 length is 13 residues. With 2 bases removed from V and 3 bases from J, the gap between germline ends came to 9 bases. The CDR3 is CASSFTVRYEQYF. The CDR3 nucleotides are TGCGCCAGCAGCTTTACGGTCCGCTACGAGCAGTACTTC.

Remarks on this clone: The same CDR3 can be traced to other DNA sequences in this sample. This chain joins TRBV28 and TRBJ1-2; D remains ambiguous. Germline V gene sequence: CDR1 MDHEN, CDR2 SYDVKM. This CDR3 contains 11 residues. V was trimmed by 5 bases and J by 7 bases, leaving 8 bases between them. CDR3: CASSLVGGYTF. CDR3 nucleotide sequence: TGTGCCAGCAGTCTAGTGGGTGGCTACACCTTC.

The V and J genes are TRBV6-6 and TRBJ1-5, with TRBD1 matching 10 bases. V dropped 6 bases and J dropped 3; count of bases not matched to a gene: 5. CDR3 length: 15 residues. CDR1 is MNHNY, CDR2 SVGAGI, per germline (reference sequence). The CDR3 DNA reads as TGTGCCAGCAGCACCGGGACAGGGGCCAATCAGCCCCAGCATTTT. This gives the protein CASSTGTGANQPQHF.

The V call is TRBV6-1, the J call TRBJ2-5; no firm D call. This CDR3 is 14 amino acids long. The V gene lost 2 bases and the J gene lost 2 bases, with 9 bases spanning the gap. The germline gives CDR1 MNHNS, CDR2 SASEGT. CDR3 DNA sequence: TGTGCCAGCAGTGAATTCACCTTTCAAGAGACCCAGTACTTC. Translated: CASSEFTFQETQYF.

V is TRBV19 and J is TRBJ1-6; D perhaps matches TRBD1 (6 bases). CDR3 length equals 16 residues. The V and J ends lost 7 bases and 4 bases respectively, with 17 bases between them. Germline V gene data show CDR1 as LNHDA and CDR2 as SQIVND (reference sequence). For the CDR3, the DNA is TGTGCCAGTACCACCTCCGGGGGGGCGTATAATTCACCCCTCCACTTT. Protein sequence: CASTTSGGAYNSPLHF.

Details on this clone: In the same sample, other DNA sequences code for this CDR3. The CDR3 coding sequence is TGTGCCAGCAGCTTCGAGGGGGATCAGCCCCAGCATTTT. This gives the protein CASSFEGDQPQHF. This chain uses TRBV7-9 with TRBJ1-5; D is possibly TRBD1 (6 bases). From germline, CDR1 is SEHNR and CDR2 FQNEAQ (reference sequence). The CDR3 covers 13 residues. The V and J ends lost 3 bases and 5 bases respectively, with 8 bases between them.

This rearrangement joins TRBV4-3 to TRBJ2-6; D is possibly TRBD1 or TRBD2 (6 bases each). The CDR3 loop spans 17 amino acids. Per germline, CDR1 LGHNA and CDR2 YSLEER. Trimming took off 4 bases at V and 0 bases at J, with 13 bases between the two ends. The CDR3 region is CASSPSTGASGANVLTF. DNA for the CDR3: TGCGCCAGCAGCCCCTCAACGGGGGCCTCTGGGGCCAACGTCCTGACTTTC.

V usage is TRBV30 and J usage is TRBJ2-5; 7 nucleotides line up with TRBD1. This CDR3 has 13 amino acids. From germline, CDR1 is GTSNPN and CDR2 SVGIG (reference sequence). CDR3 DNA: TGTGCGAGCCAAGGGGACAGCCAGAGAACCCAGTACTTC. Amino acids: CASQGDSQRTQYF.

CDR3 bases: TGCGCCAGCAGTCCCGGGACAGGGTATTTACGGAACACTGAAGCTTTCTTT. It translates to CASSPGTGYLRNTEAFF. This sequence joins TRBV5-1 and TRBJ1-1; 9 bases map to TRBD1. Trimming took 5 bases from V and 1 from J; bases not matched to a gene: 12. Germline V gives CDR1 SGHRS, CDR2 YFSETQ. The CDR3 has 17 residues. Full variable domain (rest looked up from reference TRBV5-1 and TRBJ1-1): KAGVTQTPRYLIKTRGQQVTLSCSPISGHRSVSWYQQTPGQGLQFLFEYFSETQRNKGNFPGRFSGRQFSNSRSEMNVSTLELGDSALYLCASSPGTGYLRNTEAFFGQGTRLTVV.

Of note for this clone: Additional DNA sequences in this sample encode the identical CDR3. The chain has TRBV5-1 and TRBJ1-1; D is unresolved. The V end was cut by 2 bases, the J end by 1 base, with 6 bases between. This CDR3 spans 13 amino acids. CDR1 is SGHRS and CDR2 is YFSETQ in the germline V gene. The chain's CDR3 is CASSLLGNTEAFF. Written as DNA, the CDR3 is TGCGCCAGCAGCTTACTAGGGAACACTGAAGCTTTCTTT.

The chain's CDR3 is CASRTSGANVLTF. The CDR3 nucleotides are TGTGCCAGCAGAACTTCCGGGGCCAACGTCCTGACTTTC. The chain uses TRBV7-8 and TRBJ2-6; D ambiguous. V was shortened by 6 bases and J by 4 bases, with 7 bases between the two germline ends. The germline V gene has CDR1 SGHVS and CDR2 FQNEAQ. The CDR3 contains 13 residues.

As concerns this clone: At the DNA level, this CDR3 is encoded by other sequences in the same sample as well. This rearrangement joins TRBV5-1 to TRBJ2-2, with D perhaps being TRBD1 or TRBD2 (5 bases each). The CDR3 is made up of 16 amino acids. V gave up 0 bases and J gave up 0 bases, with 9 bases separating them. Looked up from germline, CDR1 is SGHRS and CDR2 is YFSETQ. This chain's CDR3 is CASSLAGTANTGELFF. CDR3 in DNA: TGCGCCAGCAGCTTGGCTGGGACGGCGAACACCGGGGAGCTGTTTTTT.

This chain connects TRBV5-5 to TRBJ2-7, with D possibly being TRBD2 (5 bases). This CDR3 is 16 amino acids long. V was trimmed by 0 bases and J by 0 bases, leaving 13 bases between them. CDR1 SGHKS and CDR2 YYEKEE come from the germline V gene (reference sequence). CDR3 region: CASSLGGLTSSYEQYF. CDR3 bases: TGTGCCAGCAGCTTGGGAGGACTGACATCCTCCTACGAGCAGTACTTC.

V gene TRBV2 combines with J gene TRBJ2-3, with D tentatively TRBD2 (6 bases). The CDR3 sequence is 13 residues long. Germline assignment: CDR1 SNHLY and CDR2 FYNNEI. V dropped 11 bases and J dropped 1 base, with 13 bases sitting between them. CDR3 sequence reads: CAGHRERTDTQYF. The DNA of the CDR3 is TGTGCCGGACACCGGGAGCGCACAGATACGCAGTATTTT.

On this clone itself: At one end the junction does not follow the germline gene, possibly because of a read error. This rearrangement joins TRBV6-6 to TRBJ2-3; D may correspond to TRBD1 or TRBD2 (5 bases each). CDR1 and CDR2 (germline): MNHNY, SVGAGI (reference sequence). The CDR3 is 15 residues long. CDR3 nucleotide sequence: TGTGCCAGCTGTTACCCCTATGGGACCCCCGGAACGCAGTATTTT. This sequence encodes CASCYPYGTPGTQYF.

The chain links TRBV11-2 to TRBJ1-1, with D unresolved. The CDR3 runs to 13 residues. Germline-derived CDR1 and CDR2 are SGHAT and FQNNGV. Trimming left V 3 bases short and J 1 base short, with 6 bases between. The CDR3 DNA reads as TGTGCCAGCAGCTTGATTAGGAACACTGAAGCTTTCTTT. It encodes CASSLIRNTEAFF.

The gene calls are TRBV5-4 and TRBJ2-3, with 8 bases aligning to TRBD1. This CDR3 is built from 15 residues. J gave up 0 bases and V 5 bases, and 5 bases lay outside the gene matches. The V gene's germline CDR1 is SGHNT and CDR2 YYREEE (reference sequence). The CDR3 spells CASRKDRGSTDTQYF. The CDR3 DNA reads TGTGCCAGCAGAAAAGACAGGGGTAGCACAGATACGCAGTATTTT.

This sequence joins TRBV5-6 and TRBJ2-2; either TRBD1 or TRBD2 may fit D (5 bases each). V lost 4 bases to trimming and J lost 1 base, with 14 bases between them. The CDR3 consists of 16 residues. The germline CDR1 and CDR2 sequences are SGHDT and YYEEEE. The CDR3 here is CASSPGTALNTGELFF. The CDR3, as DNA: TGTGCCAGCAGCCCAGGGACCGCTTTGAACACCGGGGAGCTGTTTTTT.

The chain recombines TRBV7-9 with TRBJ1-2; D gene unclear. The CDR3 length is 15 residues. From germline, CDR1 is SEHNR and CDR2 FQNEAQ (reference sequence). The V and J ends lost 2 bases and 0 bases respectively, with 10 bases between them. The CDR3 DNA sequence: TGTGCCAGCAGCTTACAGACGGGAACTAACTATGGCTACACCTTC. As protein: CASSLQTGTNYGYTF.

Note on this clone: This specimen includes other DNA sequences encoding the same CDR3. The CDR3 spells CASSLDGLETQYF. The DNA of the CDR3 is TGCGCCAGCAGCTTGGATGGACTTGAGACCCAGTACTTC. V usage is TRBV5-1 and J usage is TRBJ2-5; TRBD2 might be the D (5 bases). V shed 0 bases and J shed 5 bases, with 8 bases lying between them. There are 13 residues in the CDR3. Per the germline V gene, CDR1 is SGHRS and CDR2 is YFSETQ.

Remarks on this clone: Additional DNA sequences in this sample encode the identical CDR3. The rearrangement links TRBV28 to TRBJ1-6, with 8 bases that match TRBD1. V dropped 4 bases and J dropped 7; count of bases not matched to a gene: 6. The germline V gene encodes CDR1 MDHEN and CDR2 SYDVKM. CDR3 length equals 15 residues. The CDR3: CASSSTGAGNSPLHF. CDR3 DNA sequence: TGTGCCAGCAGTTCGACAGGGGCCGGGAATTCACCCCTCCACTTT. Together with reference TRBV28 and TRBJ1-6, the CDR3 gives the full variable domain: DVKVTQSSRYLVKRTGEKVFLECVQDMDHENMFWYRQDPGLGLRLIYFSYDVKMKEKGDIPEGYSVSREKKERFSLILESASTNQTSMYLCASSSTGAGNSPLHFGNGTRLTVT.

The chain couples TRBV7-2 to TRBJ1-5, with 7 bases lining up with TRBD1. CDR1 is SGHTA and CDR2 is FQGNSA in the germline V gene. Germline trimming cut 1 base from V and 6 bases from J; bases unmatched to any gene: 9. The CDR3 consists of 16 residues. For the CDR3, the DNA is TGTGCCAGCAGCTTAGGCCCGGCAGGGGGGATTCAGCCCCAGCATTTT. Translation: CASSLGPAGGIQPQHF. The whole variable domain, remainder taken from reference TRBV7-2 and TRBJ1-5, is GAGVSQSPSNKVTEKGKDVELRCDPISGHTALYWYRQSLGQGLEFLIYFQGNSAPDKSGLPSDRFSAERTGGSVSTLTIQRTQQEDSAVYLCASSLGPAGGIQPQHFGDGTRLSIL.

The chain combines TRBV5-1 with TRBJ1-3; D gene ambiguous. The V and J ends lost 0 bases and 0 bases respectively, with 10 bases between them. CDR3 size: 16 residues. Germline V gives CDR1 SGHRS, CDR2 YFSETQ. The CDR3 DNA is TGCGCCAGCAGCTTGGGCCAGCAAATCTCTGGAAACACCATATATTTT. Translated: CASSLGQQISGNTIYF.

Only one count was recorded for this clone. The sample has other DNA sequences that encode this CDR3 too. The rearrangement links TRBV5-1 to TRBJ2-1; D is ambiguous. V lost 0 bases, J lost 0 bases, and 4 bases lay in between. CDR1 is SGHRS and CDR2 is YFSETQ in the germline V gene. The CDR3 runs to 14 residues. The CDR3 sequence: CASSLASSYNEQFF. The CDR3 region has the DNA TGCGCCAGCAGCTTGGCCAGCTCCTACAATGAGCAGTTCTTC.